This T cell receptor beta chain comes out of a study of cytomegalovirus exposure and HLA in healthy donors. Study information: Out of 398 genotyped donors, about 76% belonged to the Caucasian-associated ancestry cluster.

This CDR3 has 16 residues. The ends were cut back, 4 bases at V and 0 bases at J, with 19 bases in the middle. Germline V gene data show CDR1 as SQVTM and CDR2 as ANQGSEA. General observations from the study: An ancestry cluster, one associated with Asian ancestry, reportedly showed fewer N-insertions than the approximately 670-donor mean in a later analysis.

About this clone itself: Its antigen is not identified.

Primers included in the PCR were 60 Vbeta and 13 Jbeta primers. TCRdb keeps only in-frame clones here, not all; method: immunoSEQ multiplex PCR. Here the sample spans 120,000 to 150,000 clones, 78% being singletons. The chain is built from TRBV29-1 and TRBJ2-7; D possibly corresponds to TRBD2 (6 bases). The sequenced sample was PBMCs. This receptor was taken from a man in his forties in good health and CMV-seropositive. The CDR3 loop is CSVVRDSKIFSYEQYF. The CDR3 region has the DNA TGCAGCGTTGTGCGGGACTCCAAAATCTTCTCCTACGAGCAGTACTTC.